The 21 T cell receptor beta chains below come from one sample, sequenced in a study of T cell responses to AZD1222 COVID-19 vaccine. Profiling relied on immunoSEQ multiplex PCR, and the TCRdb table lists in-frame clones only, not all of them. The table shows about 78,000 clones, with roughly 90% occurring only once. Sequencing was performed on peripheral blood, taken 28 days after the second AZD1222 dose. The receptors were sampled from an adult who received the AZD1222 COVID-19 vaccine.

The chain combines TRBV9 with TRBJ1-1; D possibly corresponds to TRBD1 (5 bases). Germline V gene sequence: CDR1 SGDLS, CDR2 YYNGEE. V shed 0 bases and J shed 4 bases, with 13 bases lying between them. This CDR3 region has 15 residues. CDR3 loop: CASSVVSQGGTEAFF. The CDR3 DNA sequence: TGTGCCAGCAGCGTAGTCTCCCAGGGAGGCACTGAAGCTTTCTTT.

The V gene is TRBV7-2, the J gene TRBJ2-7; D is ambiguous. Germline V gene lookup returns CDR1 SGHTA and CDR2 FQGNSA. Trimming removed 1 base from V and 2 bases from J, with 6 bases in between. The CDR3 extends over 13 amino acids. The CDR3 nucleotides are TGTGCCAGCAGCTTAGTCGAGACCTACGAGCAGTACTTC. This encodes CASSLVETYEQYF.

V and J are TRBV30 and TRBJ1-1, with D possibly being TRBD1 (5 bases). The CDR3 is 13 amino acids. Trimming removed 4 bases from V and 4 bases from J, with 13 bases in between. Germline loops: CDR1 GTSNPN, CDR2 SVGIG (reference sequence). The CDR3 DNA reads as TGTGCCTGGAAGCCTTCAGGGATCACTGAAGCTTTCTTT. It yields the protein CAWKPSGITEAFF.

This rearrangement joins TRBV28 to TRBJ1-5, with D perhaps matching TRBD1 (6 bases). The CDR3 sequence is 15 residues long. The germline CDR1 and CDR2 sequences are MDHEN and SYDVKM. V was shortened by 5 bases and J by 3 bases, with 14 bases between the two germline ends. The CDR3 nucleotides read TGTGCCAGCAGTCAAGAGCAGGGGTACAATCAGCCCCAGCATTTT. Translated: CASSQEQGYNQPQHF.

CDR3 nucleotides: TGCGCCAGCAGCCCCGGGACAGGGGATGAAAAACTGTTTTTT. Its protein product is CASSPGTGDEKLFF. J is TRBJ1-4 and V is TRBV5-1, with 10 positions matching TRBD1. CDR1 SGHRS and CDR2 YFSETQ come from the germline V gene. V lost 4 bases to trimming and J lost 6 bases; unmatched junction nucleotides: 3. The CDR3 length is 14 residues.

The chain is built from TRBV30 and TRBJ2-7, with a tentative D call TRBD1 (5 bases). There are 14 residues in the CDR3. V was cut by 0 bases and J by 3 bases, with 12 bases left in between. The germline CDR1 and CDR2 sequences are GTSNPN and SVGIG (reference sequence). The CDR3 is CAWSVRTGYYEQYF. DNA for the CDR3: TGTGCCTGGAGTGTACGCACAGGCTACTACGAGCAGTACTTC.

The CDR3 protein is CASSFPRGDRGYTF. CDR3 DNA sequence: TGTGCCAGCAGCTTTCCTCGGGGAGACCGGGGCTACACCTTC. This chain joins TRBV5-4 and TRBJ1-2, with D unresolved. This CDR3 has 14 residues. Germline values: CDR1 SGHNT, CDR2 YYREEE (reference sequence). V lost 2 bases, J lost 8 bases, and 16 bases lay in between.

The chain uses TRBV6-5 and TRBJ2-3; 10 positions agree with TRBD2. CDR1 is MNHEY and CDR2 is SVGAGI in the germline V gene. This CDR3 has 13 amino acids. CDR3 residues: CAVAGGPTNTQYF. CDR3 DNA sequence: TGTGCGGTAGCGGGGGGCCCCACGAATACGCAGTATTTT.

V and J are TRBV24-1 and TRBJ1-2; D may be TRBD1 (6 bases). The CDR3 is 12 residues long. CDR1 KGHDR and CDR2 SFDVKD come from the germline V gene. The germline V and J ends were trimmed by 4 bases and 7 bases, with 9 bases remaining between them. This chain's CDR3 is CATSDNRVGYTF. In DNA, the CDR3 is TGTGCCACCAGTGACAACAGGGTTGGCTACACCTTC.

This chain uses TRBV30 with TRBJ2-3; no clear D. Trimming stripped 5 bases from V and 2 bases from J, with 14 bases between. CDR1 and CDR2 (germline): GTSNPN, SVGIG (reference sequence). This CDR3 contains 14 residues. CDR3 bases: TGTGCCTGGGGATGGCCAGGACCCACAGATACGCAGTATTTT. Its translation is CAWGWPGPTDTQYF.

This chain uses TRBV19 with TRBJ2-1; possibly TRBD1 or TRBD2 for D (7 bases each). CDR1 and CDR2 (germline): LNHDA, SQIVND (reference sequence). The CDR3 totals 14 residues. The V end lost 6 bases, the J end lost 9 bases, and 18 bases lay between the germline ends. CDR3 coding DNA: TGTGCCAGTAGAAATGCAGGGGGGGCGGGTGAGCAGTTCTTC. Residues: CASRNAGGAGEQFF.

This sequence joins TRBV4-2 and TRBJ2-1; no clear D. Deletions cut 4 bases from V and 1 base from J, with 14 bases between. Germline V lookup: CDR1 LGHNA, CDR2 YNFKEQ. The CDR3 runs to 16 residues. The CDR3 DNA follows: TGTGCCAGCAGCCGGGCCGACTCTGGTTCCTACAATGAGCAGTTCTTC. Its translation: CASSRADSGSYNEQFF.

Turning to this clone: Other nucleotide sequences in the sample specify the same CDR3. The gene calls are TRBV18 and TRBJ2-7; 11 bases are shared with TRBD1. Trimming took 3 bases from V and 3 from J; bases not matched to a gene: 1. The CDR3 spans 14 residues. Germline-derived CDR1 and CDR2 are KGHSH and LQKENI. The CDR3 loop is CASSPGTGGYEQYF. For the CDR3, the DNA is TGTGCCAGCTCACCCGGGACAGGGGGCTACGAGCAGTACTTC.

A single count supports this clone. The chain is built from TRBV13 and TRBJ1-1; no definite D call. V lost 0 bases to trimming and J lost 3 bases, with 17 bases between them. Per germline, CDR1 PRHDT and CDR2 FYEKMQ (reference sequence). The CDR3 totals 17 residues. In DNA form, the CDR3 reads TGTGCCAGCAGCTTAGGTGGGAGGGTAGGATCGGACACTGAAGCTTTCTTT. It specifies CASSLGGRVGSDTEAFF.

V gene TRBV18 combines with J gene TRBJ2-5; D uncertain. Germline CDR1 reads KGHSH; CDR2 reads LQKENI. Trimming took off 2 bases at V and 3 bases at J, with 10 bases between the two ends. The CDR3 consists of 14 residues. The DNA for the CDR3 is TGTGCCAGCTCACCATCGCTCTCCAAAGAGACCCAGTACTTC. Its translation: CASSPSLSKETQYF.

The chain uses TRBV3-1 (or the pseudogene TRBV3-2) and TRBJ1-6; D is uncertain. Trimming cost V 0 bases and J 2 bases, with 8 bases left between them. Germline CDR1 and CDR2: LGHDT and YNNKEL (reference sequence). The CDR3 spans 16 residues. CDR3 loop: CASSQEVGAYNSPLHF. Written as DNA, the CDR3 is TGTGCCAGCAGCCAAGAGGTTGGGGCCTATAATTCACCCCTCCACTTT.

The gene calls are TRBV5-5 and TRBJ1-1; 7 nucleotides match TRBD1. V gave up 0 bases and J gave up 6 bases; unmatched junction bases: 11. The CDR3 totals 16 residues. The germline V gene encodes CDR1 SGHKS and CDR2 YYEKEE (reference sequence). This chain's CDR3 is CASSLGPLGQGAEAFF. The CDR3 coding sequence is TGTGCCAGCAGCTTGGGTCCCCTGGGGCAGGGGGCTGAAGCTTTCTTT.

The rearrangement joins TRBV4-3 to TRBJ2-3, with 8 positions matching TRBD2. The CDR3 is 17 residues long. CDR1 and CDR2 from the germline V gene are LGHNA and YSLEER. The V and J ends lost 1 base and 4 bases, in that order; junction bases with no gene match: 10. CDR3 region: CASSQVGAGGPADTQYF. In DNA, the CDR3 is TGCGCCAGCAGCCAAGTGGGGGCGGGGGGCCCCGCAGATACGCAGTATTTT.

This chain uses TRBV7-9 with TRBJ2-7; no definite D call. The CDR3 contains 11 residues. The V end was cut by 1 base, the J end by 12 bases, with 10 bases between. Germline assignment: CDR1 SEHNR and CDR2 FQNEAQ (reference sequence). CDR3 residues: CASSLEGNRYF. The CDR3 nucleotides read TGTGCCAGCAGCTTAGAAGGGAATCGGTACTTC.

The rearrangement uses TRBV5-1 and TRBJ2-2, with unresolved D. CDR3 length equals 13 residues. Trimming cost V 0 bases and J 3 bases, with 3 bases left between them. CDR1 SGHRS and CDR2 YFSETQ come from the germline V gene. The CDR3 region has the DNA TGCGCCAGCAGCTTGGGATACACCGGGGAGCTGTTTTTT. Translation: CASSLGYTGELFF.

The rearrangement joins TRBV11-2 to TRBJ2-5, with 7 positions matching TRBD2. This CDR3 has 14 amino acids. V lost 6 bases and J lost 4; bases outside the gene matches: 8. CDR1 is SGHAT, CDR2 FQNNGV, per germline. CDR3 bases: TGTGCCAGCAGATCTAATGGGGAGGGAGAGACCCAGTACTTC. Amino acid sequence: CASRSNGEGETQYF.